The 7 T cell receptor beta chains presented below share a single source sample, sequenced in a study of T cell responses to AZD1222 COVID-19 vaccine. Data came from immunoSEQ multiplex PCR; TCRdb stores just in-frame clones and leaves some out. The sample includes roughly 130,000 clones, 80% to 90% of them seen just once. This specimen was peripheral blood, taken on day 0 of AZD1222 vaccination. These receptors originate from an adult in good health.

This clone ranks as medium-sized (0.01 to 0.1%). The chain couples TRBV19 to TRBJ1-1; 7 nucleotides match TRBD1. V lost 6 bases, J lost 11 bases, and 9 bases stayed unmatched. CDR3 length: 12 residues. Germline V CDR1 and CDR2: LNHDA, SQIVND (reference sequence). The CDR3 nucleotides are TGTGCCAGTAGAGACAGGGAGTATGAGGCTTTCTTT. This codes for CASRDREYEAFF.

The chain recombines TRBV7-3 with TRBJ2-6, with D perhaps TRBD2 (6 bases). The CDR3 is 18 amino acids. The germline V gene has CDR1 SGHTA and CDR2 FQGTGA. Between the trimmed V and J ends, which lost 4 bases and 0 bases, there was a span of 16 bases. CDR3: CASSSNRRGGSGANVLTF. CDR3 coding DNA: TGTGCCAGCAGCTCGAACCGACGGGGAGGCTCTGGGGCCAACGTCCTGACTTTC.

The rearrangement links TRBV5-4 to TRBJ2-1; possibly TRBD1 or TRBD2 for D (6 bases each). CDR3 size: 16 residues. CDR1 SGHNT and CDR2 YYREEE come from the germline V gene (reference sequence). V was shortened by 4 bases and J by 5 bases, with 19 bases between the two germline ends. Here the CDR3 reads CASSRGTRLNNNEQFF. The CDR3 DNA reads TGTGCCAGCAGCAGGGGGACTCGTCTAAACAACAATGAGCAGTTCTTC.

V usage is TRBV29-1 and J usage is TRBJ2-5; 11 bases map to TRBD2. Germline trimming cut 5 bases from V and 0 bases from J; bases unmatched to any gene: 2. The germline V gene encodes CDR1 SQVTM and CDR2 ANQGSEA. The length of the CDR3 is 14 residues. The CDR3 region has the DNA TGCAGCGTTTGGGGACTAGCGGACCAAGAGACCCAGTACTTC. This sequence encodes CSVWGLADQETQYF. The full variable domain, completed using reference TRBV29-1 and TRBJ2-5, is SAVISQKPSRDICQRGTSLTIQCQVDSQVTMMFWYRQQPGQSLTLIATANQGSEATYESGFVIDKFPISRPNLTFSTLTVSNMSPEDSSIYLCSVWGLADQETQYFGPGTRLLVL.

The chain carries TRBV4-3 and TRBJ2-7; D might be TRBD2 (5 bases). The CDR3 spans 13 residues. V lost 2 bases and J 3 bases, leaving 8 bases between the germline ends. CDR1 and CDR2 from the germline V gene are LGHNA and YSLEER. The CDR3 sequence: CASSQSSSYEQYF. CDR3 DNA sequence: TGCGCCAGCAGCCAATCTAGCAGCTACGAGCAGTACTTC.

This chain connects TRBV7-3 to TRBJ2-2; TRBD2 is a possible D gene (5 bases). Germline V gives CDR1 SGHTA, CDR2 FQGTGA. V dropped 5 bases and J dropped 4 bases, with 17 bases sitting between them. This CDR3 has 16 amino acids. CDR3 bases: TGTGCCAGCAGCCCAGCGATAGAGGGATTCACCGGGGAGCTGTTTTTT. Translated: CASSPAIEGFTGELFF.

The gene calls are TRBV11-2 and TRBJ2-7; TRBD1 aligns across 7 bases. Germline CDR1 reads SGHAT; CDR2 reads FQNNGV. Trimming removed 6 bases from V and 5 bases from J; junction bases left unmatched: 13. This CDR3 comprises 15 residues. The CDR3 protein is CASSRGQGIIHEQYF. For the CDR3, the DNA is TGTGCCAGCAGTAGGGGGCAGGGGATCATCCACGAGCAGTACTTC.